This TCR beta chain is drawn from a study of blood T cells in healthy people across ages. The wider study: Capture via template switching afforded approximately one barcoded beta molecule per two T cells.

In terms of origin and age, donors were healthy Caucasian individuals from Russia aged roughly 6 to 90. A second PCR, run for roughly 7 to 12 cycles, used a sample-barcoded 5' primer plus a J-beta primer mix. TCRdb ran MiXCR on the 5' RACE reads and lists one entry per CDR3 protein. The sample lists around 1,100,000 distinct CDR3 sequences; roughly two fifths were seen once. Note on this clonotype: Its antigen is as yet unknown.

Trimming shortened V by 5 bases and J by 8 bases, and 13 bases separated the two germline ends. This CDR3 region has 14 residues. General study results and limits: Higher diversity and more naive CD4+ cells were features of long-lived donors, compared to aged donors. Observed TCR beta diversity per million T cells went down as age went up. This fall followed a roughly linear course with age.

The sequenced sample was blood. This receptor was identified in a man between 18 and 35 years old in good health. This chain links TRBV12-3 or TRBV12-4 with TRBJ1-6; D not certain. The CDR3 coding sequence is TGTGCCAGCAGTGCCAATACCGGGGATTCACCCCTCCACTTT. Its translation is CASSANTGDSPLHF.